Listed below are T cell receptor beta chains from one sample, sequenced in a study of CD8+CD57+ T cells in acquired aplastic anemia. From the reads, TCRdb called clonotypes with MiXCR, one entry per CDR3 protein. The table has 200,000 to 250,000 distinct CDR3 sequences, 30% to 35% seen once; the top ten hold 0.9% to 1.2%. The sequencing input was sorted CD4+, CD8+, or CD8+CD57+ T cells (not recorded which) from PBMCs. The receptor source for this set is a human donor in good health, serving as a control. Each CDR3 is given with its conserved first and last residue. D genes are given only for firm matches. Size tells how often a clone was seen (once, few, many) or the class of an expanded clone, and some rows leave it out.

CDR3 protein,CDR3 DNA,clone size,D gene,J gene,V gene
CATSERTDTQYF,TGTGCCACCAGTGAGCGCACAGATACGCAGTATTTT,many,NA,TRBJ2-3,TRBV24-1
CASSLRQNTIYF,TGTGCCAGCAGCTTACGGCAAAACACCATATATTTT,NA,NA,TRBJ1-3,TRBV7-2
CASSSIRDRGHEQYF,TGTGCCAGCAGCTCAATCCGGGACAGGGGCCACGAGCAGTACTTC,NA,TRBD1,TRBJ2-7,TRBV7-6
CATGAGDYGYTF,TGTGCCACCGGGGCAGGGGACTATGGCTACACCTTC,NA,NA,TRBJ1-2,TRBV19
CASSLEVGTSYEQYF,TGTGCCAGCAGCTTGGAGGTAGGGACCTCCTACGAGCAGTACTTC,few,NA,TRBJ2-7,TRBV5-4
CASRSTERLNYGYTF,TGCGCCAGCAGATCGACAGAGCGCCTTAACTATGGCTACACCTTC,many,NA,TRBJ1-2,TRBV10-2
CASSGEGDFGEQYF,TGTGCCAGCAGCGGGGAAGGGGACTTCGGCGAGCAGTACTTC,many,NA,TRBJ2-7,TRBV7-9
CASSQRENNSPLHF,TGTGCCAGCAGCCAAAGGGAAAACAATTCACCCCTCCACTTT,NA,NA,TRBJ1-6,TRBV5-6
CASWDRDTDTQYF,TGTGCCTCCTGGGACAGGGACACAGATACGCAGTATTTT,NA,TRBD1,TRBJ2-3,TRBV24-1
CASSLAATIDPRVTGELFF,TGCGCCAGCAGCTTGGCCGCGACTATCGATCCTAGGGTTACCGGGGAGCTGTTTTTT,few,NA,TRBJ2-2,TRBV5-1
CATSETGAGYTF,TGTGCCACCAGTGAAACAGGGGCTGGCTACACCTTC,few,TRBD1,TRBJ1-2,TRBV24-1
CASSLVAGVKETQYF,TGTGCCAGCAGCTTGGTTGCCGGGGTCAAGGAGACCCAGTACTTC,NA,NA,TRBJ2-5,TRBV25-1
CSAILGGTDTQYF,TGCAGTGCTATTCTTGGGGGCACAGATACGCAGTATTTT,many,NA,TRBJ2-3,TRBV20-1
CASSRNTEAFF,TGTGCCAGTTCCAGGAACACTGAAGCTTTCTTT,many,NA,TRBJ1-1,TRBV6-1
CSAGERKGGYADTQYF,TGCAGTGCCGGAGAGCGGAAGGGGGGTTACGCAGATACGCAGTATTTT,many,NA,TRBJ2-3,TRBV20-1
CASSISYGGTGNSYNSPLHF,TGTGCCAGCAGTATCTCTTATGGCGGGACAGGGAATTCCTATAATTCACCCCTCCACTTT,many,TRBD1,TRBJ1-6,TRBV12-3/TRBV12-4
CASSIPGTASNYGYTF,TGTGCCAGCAGCATACCCGGGACAGCCTCTAACTATGGCTACACCTTC,NA,TRBD1,TRBJ1-2,TRBV5-5
CASSEESRGGYGYTF,TGTGCCAGCAGTGAAGAGTCCAGGGGCGGCTATGGCTACACCTTC,many,NA,TRBJ1-2,TRBV6-1
CASSQDLVLAGRETQYF,TGTGCCAGCAGCCAAGACTTAGTACTAGCGGGGAGGGAGACCCAGTACTTC,NA,TRBD2,TRBJ2-5,TRBV4-2
CASSSQPSGGQFF,TGTGCCAGCAGCTCCCAACCTAGCGGAGGGCAGTTCTTC,many,TRBD2,TRBJ2-1,TRBV7-3
CASRQDRGEYNEQFF,TGTGCCAGCAGACAGGACAGGGGGGAATACAATGAGCAGTTCTTC,many,TRBD1,TRBJ2-1,TRBV2
CASSPQRGVNGYTF,TGTGCCAGCAGTCCGCAGCGGGGAGTCAATGGCTACACCTTC,many,NA,TRBJ1-2,TRBV2
CASSFSSAKNTGELFF,TGTGCCAGCAGCTTTTCTAGCGCAAAGAACACCGGGGAGCTGTTTTTT,NA,NA,TRBJ2-2,TRBV9
CASSIVGGYSGNTIYF,TGTGCCAGTAGTATAGTCGGGGGTTATTCTGGAAACACCATATATTTT,few,NA,TRBJ1-3,TRBV19
CASSFLRGRETQYF,TGTGCCAGCAGTTTCTTAAGGGGGCGAGAGACCCAGTACTTC,NA,TRBD1,TRBJ2-5,TRBV12-3/TRBV12-4
CASSREPPSGANVLTF,TGCGCCAGCAGCCGCGAACCCCCCTCTGGGGCCAACGTCCTGACTTTC,NA,NA,TRBJ2-6,TRBV5-1
CASSFNIFYGYTF,TGTGCCAGCAGCTTTAATATCTTCTATGGCTACACCTTC,many,NA,TRBJ1-2,TRBV7-9
CKGYICPSPSSSYEQYF,NA,NA,NA,TRBJ2-7,TRBV20-1
CASSQVELAEDTQYF,TGCGCCAGCAGCCAAGTAGAACTAGCAGAAGATACGCAGTATTTT,few,NA,TRBJ2-3,TRBV4-1
CASRGTGGSYGYTF,TGTGCCAGCAGGGGGACAGGGGGCAGCTATGGCTACACCTTC,many,TRBD1,TRBJ1-2,TRBV12-3/TRBV12-4
CSAGQGPYGYTF,TGCAGTGCTGGACAGGGACCCTATGGCTACACCTTC,NA,TRBD1,TRBJ1-2,TRBV20-1
CASSQEGQGEGREQFF,TGTGCCAGCAGCCAAGAGGGTCAGGGAGAGGGCCGTGAGCAGTTCTTC,NA,NA,TRBJ2-1,TRBV4-2
CASRRLAWRGNEQFF,TGCGCCAGCCGCCGTCTGGCCTGGCGGGGCAATGAGCAGTTCTTC,NA,NA,TRBJ2-1,TRBV4-1
CASSPSVGKLFF,TGTGCCAGCAGCCCCAGCGTCGGGAAACTGTTTTTT,NA,NA,TRBJ1-4,TRBV12-3/TRBV12-4
CASEGGGYTF,TGTGCCAGCGAAGGGGGCGGCTACACCTTC,NA,TRBD1,TRBJ1-2,TRBV2
CASSQGGGLTSTGTQYF,TGCGCCAGCAGCCAAGGAGGGGGCCTTACTAGCACAGGTACGCAGTATTTT,few,NA,TRBJ2-3,TRBV5-1
CSASTRGSTGELFF,TGCAGTGCTAGTACTAGGGGGTCCACCGGGGAGCTGTTTTTT,few,NA,TRBJ2-2,TRBV20-1
CASSLVPGLTNQPQHF,TGTGCCAGCAGCTTAGTCCCAGGCCTTACTAATCAGCCCCAGCATTTT,many,NA,TRBJ1-5,TRBV11-2
CASSEPRLAGQETQYF,TGTGCCAGCAGTGAACCCCGACTAGCGGGGCAAGAGACCCAGTACTTC,NA,TRBD2,TRBJ2-5,TRBV25-1
CSVTKQGAPYNEQFF,TGCAGCGTTACTAAGCAGGGGGCCCCATACAATGAGCAGTTCTTC,many,TRBD1,TRBJ2-1,TRBV29-1
CASSHSGLAGAYEQYF,TGTGCCAGCAGCCACTCGGGACTAGCGGGAGCTTACGAGCAGTACTTC,few,TRBD2,TRBJ2-7,TRBV4-2
CASSLGQGGKRNTEAFF,TGCGCCAGCAGCTTGGGACAGGGAGGTAAGCGGAACACTGAAGCTTTCTTT,many,TRBD1,TRBJ1-1,TRBV5-1
CASSPDRTYNEQFF,TGTGCCAGTAGTCCCGACAGAACCTACAATGAGCAGTTCTTC,many,NA,TRBJ2-1,TRBV19
CASRRLGSDEQYF,TGTGCCAGCAGGAGGTTGGGTTCCGACGAGCAGTACTTC,many,NA,TRBJ2-7,TRBV12-3/TRBV12-4
CASSFGTSGAYEQYF,TGTGCCAGCAGCTTTGGTACTAGCGGGGCGTACGAGCAGTACTTC,many,TRBD2,TRBJ2-7,TRBV7-9
CASSATSGSYEQYF,TGTGCCAGCAGCGCGACTAGCGGGAGCTACGAGCAGTACTTC,NA,TRBD2,TRBJ2-7,TRBV9
CASSPSTGNYGYTF,TGTGCCAGCAGTCCCTCGACAGGGAACTATGGCTACACCTTC,many,TRBD1,TRBJ1-2,TRBV6-5
CASSQVQGRSNYGYTF,TGTGCCAGCAGCCAAGTACAGGGTAGGTCTAACTATGGCTACACCTTC,NA,NA,TRBJ1-2,TRBV3-1
CASSPASGGYTF,TGTGCCAGCTCACCAGCGAGTGGTGGCTACACCTTC,NA,NA,TRBJ1-2,TRBV18
CAGSGGQGYSPLHF,TGTGCCGGCAGTGGAGGACAGGGGTATTCACCCCTCCACTTT,NA,TRBD1,TRBJ1-6,TRBV6-1
CASSDSYYEHF,TGTGCCAGCAGTGACAGTTACTACGAGCATTTT,NA,NA,TRBJ1-5,TRBV2
CASSYGTSNEQFF,TGTGCCAGCAGCTACGGGACTAGCAATGAGCAGTTCTTC,many,TRBD2,TRBJ2-1,TRBV7-3
CASSRGSGTPSYGYTF,TGTGCCAGCAGCAGAGGCAGCGGGACCCCCTCCTATGGCTACACCTTC,many,NA,TRBJ1-2,TRBV9
CASSMVLNSEQYF,TGTGCCAGTAGTATGGTACTAAATAGCGAGCAGTACTTC,many,NA,TRBJ2-7,TRBV19